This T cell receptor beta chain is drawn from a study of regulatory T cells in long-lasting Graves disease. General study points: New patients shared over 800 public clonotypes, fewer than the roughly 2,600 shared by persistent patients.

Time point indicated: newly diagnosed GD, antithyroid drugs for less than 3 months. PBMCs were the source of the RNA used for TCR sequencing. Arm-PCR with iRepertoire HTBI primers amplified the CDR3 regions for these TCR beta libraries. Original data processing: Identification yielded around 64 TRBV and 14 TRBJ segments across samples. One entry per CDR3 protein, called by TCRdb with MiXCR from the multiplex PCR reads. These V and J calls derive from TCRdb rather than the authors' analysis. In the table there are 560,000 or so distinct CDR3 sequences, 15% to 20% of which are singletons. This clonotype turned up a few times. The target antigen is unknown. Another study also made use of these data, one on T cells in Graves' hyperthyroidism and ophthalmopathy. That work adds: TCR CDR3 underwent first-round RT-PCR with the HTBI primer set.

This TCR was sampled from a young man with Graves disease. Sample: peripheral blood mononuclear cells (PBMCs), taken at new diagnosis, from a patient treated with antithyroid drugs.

CDR3 in amino acids: CASSVDLAGRDGYTF. CDR3 DNA sequence: TGTGCCAGCAGCGTAGATCTGGCAGGGCGTGATGGCTACACCTTC. The chain recombines TRBV9 with TRBJ1-2; tentatively, D is TRBD1 (5 bases). This CDR3 is 15 amino acids long. Trimming shortened V by 0 bases and J by 6 bases, and 15 bases separated the two germline ends. Germline V gives CDR1 SGDLS, CDR2 YYNGEE. Complete variable domain (other parts from reference TRBV9 and TRBJ1-2): DSGVTQTPKHLITATGQRVTLRCSPRSGDLSVYWYQQSLDQGLQFLIQYYNGEERAKGNILERFSAQQFPDLHSELNLSSLELGDSALYFCASSVDLAGRDGYTFGSGTRLTVV.